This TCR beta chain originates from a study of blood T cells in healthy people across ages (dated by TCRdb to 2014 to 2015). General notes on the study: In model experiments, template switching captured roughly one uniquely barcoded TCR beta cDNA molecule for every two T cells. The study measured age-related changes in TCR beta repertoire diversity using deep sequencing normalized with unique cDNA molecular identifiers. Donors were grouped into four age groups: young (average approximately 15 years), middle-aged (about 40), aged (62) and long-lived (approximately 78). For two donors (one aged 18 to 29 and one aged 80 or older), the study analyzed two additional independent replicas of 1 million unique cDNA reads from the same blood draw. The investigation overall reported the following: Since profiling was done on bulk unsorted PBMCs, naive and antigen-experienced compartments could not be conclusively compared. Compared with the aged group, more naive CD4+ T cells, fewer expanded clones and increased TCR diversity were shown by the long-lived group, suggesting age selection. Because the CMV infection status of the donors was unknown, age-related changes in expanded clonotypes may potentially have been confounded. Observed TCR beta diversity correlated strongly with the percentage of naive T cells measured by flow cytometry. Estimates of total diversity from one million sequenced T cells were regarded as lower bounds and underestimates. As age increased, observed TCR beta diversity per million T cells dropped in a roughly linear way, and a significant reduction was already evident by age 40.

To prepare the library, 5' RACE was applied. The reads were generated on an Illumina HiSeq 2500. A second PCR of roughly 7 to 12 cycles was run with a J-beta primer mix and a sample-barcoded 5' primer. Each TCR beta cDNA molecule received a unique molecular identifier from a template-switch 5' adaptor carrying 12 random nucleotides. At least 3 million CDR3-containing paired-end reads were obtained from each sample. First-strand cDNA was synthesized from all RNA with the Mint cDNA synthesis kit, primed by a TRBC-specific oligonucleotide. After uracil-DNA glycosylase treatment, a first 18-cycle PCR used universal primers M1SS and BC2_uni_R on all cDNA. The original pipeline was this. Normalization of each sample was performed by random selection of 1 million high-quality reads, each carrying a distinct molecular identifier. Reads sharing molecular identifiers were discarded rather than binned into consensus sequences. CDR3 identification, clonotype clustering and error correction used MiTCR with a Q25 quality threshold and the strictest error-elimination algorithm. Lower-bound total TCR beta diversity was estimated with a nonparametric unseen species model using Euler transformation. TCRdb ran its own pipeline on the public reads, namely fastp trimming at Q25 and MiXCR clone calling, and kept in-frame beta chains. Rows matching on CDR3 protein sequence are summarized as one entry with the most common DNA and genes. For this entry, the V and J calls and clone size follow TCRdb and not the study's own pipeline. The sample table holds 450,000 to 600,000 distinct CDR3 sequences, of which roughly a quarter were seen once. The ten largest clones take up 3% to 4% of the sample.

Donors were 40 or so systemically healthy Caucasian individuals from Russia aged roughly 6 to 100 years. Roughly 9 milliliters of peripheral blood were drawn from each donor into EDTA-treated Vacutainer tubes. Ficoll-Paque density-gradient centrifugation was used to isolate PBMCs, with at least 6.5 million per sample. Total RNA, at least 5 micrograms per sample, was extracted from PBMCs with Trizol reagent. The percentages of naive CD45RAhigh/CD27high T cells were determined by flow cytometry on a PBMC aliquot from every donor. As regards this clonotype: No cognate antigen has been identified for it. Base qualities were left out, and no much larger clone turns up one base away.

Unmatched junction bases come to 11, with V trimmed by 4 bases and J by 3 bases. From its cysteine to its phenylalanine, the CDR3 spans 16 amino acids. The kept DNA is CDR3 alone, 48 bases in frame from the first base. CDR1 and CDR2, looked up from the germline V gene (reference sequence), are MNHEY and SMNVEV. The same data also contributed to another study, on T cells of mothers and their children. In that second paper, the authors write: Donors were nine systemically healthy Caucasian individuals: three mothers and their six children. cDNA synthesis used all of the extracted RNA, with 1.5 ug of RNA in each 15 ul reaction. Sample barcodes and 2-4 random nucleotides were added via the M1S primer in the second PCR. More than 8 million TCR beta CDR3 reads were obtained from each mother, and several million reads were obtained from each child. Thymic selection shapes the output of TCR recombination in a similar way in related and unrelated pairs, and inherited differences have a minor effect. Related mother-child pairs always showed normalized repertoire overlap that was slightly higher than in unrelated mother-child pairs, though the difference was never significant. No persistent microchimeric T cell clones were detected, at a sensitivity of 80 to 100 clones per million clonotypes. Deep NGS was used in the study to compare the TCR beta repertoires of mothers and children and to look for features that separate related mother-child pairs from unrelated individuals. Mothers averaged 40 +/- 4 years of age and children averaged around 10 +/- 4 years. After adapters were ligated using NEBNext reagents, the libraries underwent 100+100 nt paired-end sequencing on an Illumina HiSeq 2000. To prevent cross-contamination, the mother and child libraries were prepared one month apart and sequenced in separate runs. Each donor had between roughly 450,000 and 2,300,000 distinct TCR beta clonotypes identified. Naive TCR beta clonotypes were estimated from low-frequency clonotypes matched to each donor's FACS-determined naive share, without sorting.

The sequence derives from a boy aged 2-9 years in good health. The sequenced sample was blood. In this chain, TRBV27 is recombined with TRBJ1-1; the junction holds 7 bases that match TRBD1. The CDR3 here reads CASSSRGLQGYTEAFF. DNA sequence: TGTGCCAGCAGTTCACGGGGGCTACAGGGGTACACTGAAGCTTTCTTT.